The source of this T cell receptor beta chain is a study of CD8 T cells in Susac syndrome (dated 2019 in TCRdb). Some background on the complete study: Repertoire sequencing was used to test whether CD8+ T cell activation and differentiation in Susac syndrome was antigen driven. CD8+ T cell repertoire clonality was compared between some 12 healthy donors, around 14 Susac syndrome patients and roughly 15 multiple sclerosis patients. The paper as a whole reports these results and caveats: The study acknowledged that relatively few individuals were included in the TCR sequencing and HLA analysis.

As to this clonotype: Its antigen is unknown. Base qualities are not provided; no much larger clone lies one nucleotide away.

The CDR3 contains 14 residues, cysteine and phenylalanine counted. Only the CDR3 portion is preserved as DNA: 42 bases, with reading frame beginning at the first base. A distance of 15 bases separates the germline ends of V and J, which lose 4 bases and 5 bases respectively. The germline V gene (reference sequence) specifies LGHDT as CDR1 and YNNKEL as CDR2. Peripheral blood CD8+ and CD4+ T cells from healthy donors, Susac syndrome patients and multiple sclerosis patients were profiled by high-throughput TCR beta sequencing. Treatment-naive patients with stable or active relapsing-remitting disease fulfilling revised McDonald criteria were used as multiple sclerosis controls. CD8+ TEMRA cells were enriched by FACS, while bulk CD8+ and CD4+ T cells were purified by magnetic negative isolation. Blood was drawn into EDTA tubes, processed within 24 hours, and PBMCs were isolated by density gradient centrifugation. PBMCs intended for TCR sequencing were frozen in liquid nitrogen and were later thawed in a 37 degrees C water bath. Purity of sorted or isolated CD4+, CD8+ and CD8+ TEMRA cells was at least 90%.

RNA was extracted using the RNeasy kit, and about 0.5 to 1 microgram was reverse transcribed with random hexamers. The immunoSEQ multiplex PCR assay, which covers 54 Vbeta and 13 Jbeta segments, was used to amplify TCR beta CDR3 regions. PCR amplification bias was corrected by using a synthetic template baseline for primer optimization and computational correction. Processing in the source paper ran as follows. Only productive sequences were kept, with reads annotated to V, D and J genes according to IMGT and analyzed in immunoSEQ Analyzer. Clonality was calculated as one minus the Shannon entropy normalized by log2 of the number of productive unique sequences. Public and private clones were assessed among the 100 most prevalent clones of each patient and control. Susac-specific clones were defined as absent from healthy and MS cohorts, over a thousand published viral clones and other ImmuneACCESS disease sequences. Through fastp at Q25 and MiXCR, TCRdb rebuilt clones from the public reads, retaining in-frame beta chains. Rows are combined by CDR3 protein, so each entry shows the most common genes and DNA. TCRdb, not the authors, supplied the V and J calls. The sample profile shows roughly 150,000 distinct CDR3 sequences; roughly 96% of them were found once. The ten largest clones add up to 0.14% to 0.15% of the sample.

This TCR was sampled from a human donor with multiple sclerosis. The rearranged chain carries TRBV3-1 and TRBJ2-7; the D gene remains uncertain. Material for sequencing was CD8+ T cells from PBMCs. The encoded CDR3 is CASSPWAQPDEQYF. The DNA sequence follows: TGTGCCAGCAGCCCCTGGGCCCAGCCGGACGAGCAGTACTTC.